These 15 T cell receptor beta chains share one sample of origin, sequenced in a study of T cell responses to AZD1222 COVID-19 vaccine. Libraries were prepared by immunoSEQ multiplex PCR; TCRdb keeps only in-frame clonotypes and omits some of them. The data show over 50,000 clones, about 88% seen once. Specimen: peripheral blood, collected on day 0 of AZD1222 vaccination. These receptors were taken from an adult in good health.

This clone showed up just a few times. The rearrangement joins TRBV12-3 or TRBV12-4 to TRBJ2-1; TRBD2 agrees at 7 bases. V gave up 3 bases and J gave up 7 bases; unmatched junction bases: 3. The CDR3 runs to 13 residues. DNA of the CDR3: TGTGCCAGCAGTTTCGGGGGAGGGAATGAGCAGTTCTTC. It encodes CASSFGGGNEQFF.

The chain recombines TRBV7-8 with TRBJ2-7; D not resolved. Germline-derived CDR1 and CDR2 are SGHVS and FQNEAQ. The CDR3 has 11 residues. V was cut by 5 bases and J by 3 bases, with 5 bases left in between. CDR3 loop: CASSLHYEQYF. In DNA, the CDR3 is TGTGCCAGCAGCCTCCACTACGAGCAGTACTTC.

The V and J genes are TRBV5-1 and TRBJ2-5; D gene unclear. V lost 0 bases and J 4 bases, leaving 10 bases between the germline ends. This CDR3 is 14 amino acids long. The V gene's germline CDR1 is SGHRS and CDR2 YFSETQ. This CDR3 reads CASSLGGGPETQYF. The CDR3 coding sequence is TGCGCCAGCAGCTTGGGGGGTGGACCAGAGACCCAGTACTTC.

CDR3 region: CASTQGGGNTIYF. The CDR3 DNA reads as TGTGCCAGCACCCAGGGAGGCGGAAACACCATATATTTT. V usage is TRBV28 and J usage is TRBJ1-3; perhaps TRBD1 as D (5 bases). V lost 7 bases to trimming and J lost 4 bases, with 11 bases between them. Germline V gene sequence: CDR1 MDHEN, CDR2 SYDVKM. The CDR3 length is 13 residues.

In DNA form, the CDR3 reads TGTGCCTGGAGTGTGGGAGGGTTAGCTGAATATAATTCACCCCTCCACTTT. Translation gives CAWSVGGLAEYNSPLHF. This chain uses TRBV30 with TRBJ1-6, with D hard to call. Germline V gene sequence: CDR1 GTSNPN, CDR2 SVGIG (reference sequence). V was cut by 0 bases and J by 4 bases, with 16 bases left in between. The CDR3 is made up of 17 amino acids. Supplemented by reference TRBV30 and TRBJ1-6, the full variable domain reads SQTIHQWPATLVQPVGSPLSLECTVEGTSNPNLYWYRQAAGRGLQLLFYSVGIGQISSEVPQNLSASRPQDRQFILSSKKLLLSDSGFYLCAWSVGGLAEYNSPLHFGNGTRLTVT.

This rearrangement joins TRBV19 to TRBJ2-1; 9 bases are shared with TRBD2. Per the germline V gene, CDR1 is LNHDA and CDR2 is SQIVND (reference sequence). V shed 1 base, J shed 0 bases, and the junction held 4 bases outside the gene matches. There are 17 residues in the CDR3. CDR3 region: CASSIVGLASSYNEQFF. The DNA for the CDR3 is TGTGCCAGTAGTATAGTTGGACTAGCGAGCTCCTACAATGAGCAGTTCTTC.

This chain connects TRBV11-2 to TRBJ2-7; 7 bases map to TRBD1. CDR1 is SGHAT and CDR2 is FQNNGV in the germline V gene. CDR3 size: 15 residues. V shed 5 bases and J 1 base; nucleotides not matched to a gene: 8. DNA for the CDR3: TGTGCCAGCAGCCGAAATCGGGACAGTTCCTACGAGCAGTACTTC. Its translation: CASSRNRDSSYEQYF.

This sequence joins TRBV7-9 and TRBJ1-1; 9 bases agree with TRBD1. Germline V gene lookup returns CDR1 SEHNR and CDR2 FQNEAQ (reference sequence). Unmatched junction bases numbered 5, after V lost 5 bases and J lost 4 bases. CDR3 size: 14 residues. This chain's CDR3 is CASSPDRGGTEAFF. The CDR3 DNA follows: TGTGCCAGCAGCCCGGACAGGGGTGGCACTGAAGCTTTCTTT.

The rearrangement uses TRBV11-2 and TRBJ1-4, with D hard to call. Germline V gene lookup returns CDR1 SGHAT and CDR2 FQNNGV. The ends were cut back, 5 bases at V and 5 bases at J, with 9 bases in the middle. The CDR3 covers 13 residues. CDR3 in amino acids: CASSVQRNEKLFF. In DNA form, the CDR3 reads TGTGCCAGCAGCGTACAGCGGAATGAAAAACTGTTTTTT.

This clone was found a few times. The CDR3 region has the DNA TGTGCCAGCAGGATACTAGCGGGTAGTCCCGGGGAGCTGTTTTTT. Its translation is CASRILAGSPGELFF. V gene TRBV6-4 combines with J gene TRBJ2-2, with 9 bases matching TRBD2. This CDR3 is 15 amino acids long. Germline V gene sequence: CDR1 MRHNA, CDR2 SNTAGT. J was trimmed by 6 bases and V by 6 bases; bases with no gene match: 8.

This clone was seen once. The chain has TRBV28 and TRBJ1-5; 8 bases align to TRBD1. The CDR3 has 15 amino acids. CDR1 MDHEN and CDR2 SYDVKM come from the germline V gene. V lost 7 bases to trimming and J lost 2 bases; unmatched junction nucleotides: 7. CDR3 in amino acids: CASTYQGAGNQPQHF. CDR3 nucleotide sequence: TGTGCCAGCACGTATCAGGGGGCGGGCAATCAGCCCCAGCATTTT.

The chain links TRBV6-1 to TRBJ1-5; 8 nucleotides match TRBD1. Germline V gives CDR1 MNHNS, CDR2 SASEGT. The CDR3 extends over 19 amino acids. The V segment lost 4 bases and the J segment 2 bases; nucleotides outside the gene matches: 16. The CDR3 loop reads CASSVEDRVFPEGNQPQHF. The DNA for the CDR3 is TGTGCCAGCAGTGTAGAGGACAGGGTGTTCCCCGAGGGCAATCAGCCCCAGCATTTT.

This clone was counted a single time. The V and J genes are TRBV7-9 and TRBJ1-5; 10 nucleotides align to TRBD1. Germline V gene data show CDR1 as SEHNR and CDR2 as FQNEAQ (reference sequence). Germline trimming cut 5 bases from V and 4 bases from J; bases unmatched to any gene: 5. The CDR3 spans 15 residues. The CDR3 nucleotides are TGTGCCAGCAGCCGACAGGGGGCGAGTAATCAGCCCCAGCATTTT. Translated, it gives CASSRQGASNQPQHF.

The V call is TRBV20-1, the J call TRBJ1-4, with a weak D call TRBD1 (5 bases). Trimming shortened V by 3 bases and J by 8 bases, and 16 bases separated the two germline ends. The CDR3 length is 14 residues. In germline, CDR1 is DFQATT, CDR2 SNEGSKA (reference sequence). CDR3 residues: CSASLGAGGEKLFF. CDR3 nucleotide sequence: TGCAGTGCTAGTCTCGGGGCAGGAGGAGAAAAACTGTTTTTT.

V gene TRBV19 combines with J gene TRBJ2-5; 10 bases agree with TRBD2. J was trimmed by 5 bases and V by 4 bases; bases with no gene match: 10. Germline CDR1 and CDR2: LNHDA and SQIVND (reference sequence). The CDR3 sequence is 16 residues long. In DNA, the CDR3 is TGTGCCAGTAGTACCATCCCTGGGACTAGCGCGGAGACCCAGTACTTC. It encodes CASSTIPGTSAETQYF.